This TCR beta chain is from a study of T cells in Graves' hyperthyroidism and ophthalmopathy. This clonotype was seen at least ten times. Its antigen is undetermined. TCR beta CDR3 region amplification was performed from RNA transcripts. When the TCR CDR3 underwent first-round RT-PCR, the HTBI primer set was used. From the multiplex PCR reads, TCRdb called clonotypes with MiXCR, one entry per CDR3 protein. The sample records about 740,000 distinct CDR3 sequences, roughly 15% being singletons. Findings and limits, study-wide: Most thyroid clonotypes with frequency above 0.001 were detected in blood.

Germline CDR1 reads SGDLS; CDR2 reads YYNGEE. V dropped 0 bases and J dropped 3; count of bases not matched to a gene: 4. The CDR3 has 16 residues. Graves' hyperthyroidism qualified as stable when ophthalmopathy did not progress within 18 months. Patients having uncontrolled infection, another autoimmune disease, pregnancy or lactation were not included. The sequence came from a woman between 18 and 29 years old with Graves' hyperthyroidism. The sample taken for sequencing was blood. The chain couples TRBV9 to TRBJ2-7; 12 bases match TRBD1. CDR3 nucleotide sequence: TGTGCCAGCAGCGTAGCTGGGACAGGGGGCGGCTACGAGCAGTACTTC. Protein product: CASSVAGTGGGYEQYF.